A single sample is the source of the 22 T cell receptor beta chains below, sequenced in a study of blood T cell repertoires in COVID-19. Clones were read by immunoSEQ multiplex PCR, and TCRdb kept only the in-frame ones, dropping some. This repertoire shows about 190,000 clones, approximately 84% found once; its top ten account for approximately 3%. What was sequenced was PBMCs or T cells enriched from blood (not recorded which). Receptor source: a young woman who had recovered from COVID-19.

This clone appeared once. The V gene is TRBV10-2, the J gene TRBJ1-1, with D possibly matching TRBD1 (6 bases). Germline assignment: CDR1 WSHSY and CDR2 SAAADI. V lost 5 bases, J lost 1 base, and 11 bases lay in between. This CDR3 contains 14 residues. The CDR3 DNA reads TGCGCCAGCAGTTGGACAGAGAAGAACACTGAAGCTTTCTTT. The encoded protein is CASSWTEKNTEAFF.

This sequence joins TRBV7-6 and TRBJ2-3; 7 nucleotides match TRBD1. The V gene's germline CDR1 is SGHVS and CDR2 FNYEAQ. The CDR3 totals 15 residues. V shed 5 bases, J shed 1 base, and the junction held 6 bases outside the gene matches. The CDR3 protein is CASSPGTDGTDTQYF. For the CDR3, the DNA is TGTGCCAGCAGCCCCGGGACAGATGGCACAGATACGCAGTATTTT.

The V and J genes are TRBV3-1 (or the pseudogene TRBV3-2) and TRBJ2-3, with TRBD2 matching over 8 bases. V was pared by 0 bases and J by 5 bases, with 7 bases of the junction left unmatched. Germline CDR1 reads LGHDT; CDR2 reads YNNKEL (reference sequence). This CDR3 contains 16 residues. Here the CDR3 reads CASSQDPAGVVDTQYF. The CDR3 coding sequence is TGTGCCAGCAGCCAAGACCCAGCGGGGGTGGTAGATACGCAGTATTTT.

This chain links TRBV27 with TRBJ1-1, with D tentatively TRBD1 (5 bases). The CDR3 spans 14 residues. The ends were cut back, 5 bases at V and 2 bases at J, with 12 bases in the middle. Germline loops: CDR1 MNHEY, CDR2 SMNVEV (reference sequence). The CDR3 DNA is TGTGCCAGCAGTAACACAGGCCCAAACACTGAAGCTTTCTTT. Protein: CASSNTGPNTEAFF.

The chain employs TRBV2 and TRBJ1-2; 9 nucleotides line up with TRBD1. The junction had 5 bases not matched to a gene; V was cut back by 6 bases and J by 3 bases. CDR1 is SNHLY, CDR2 FYNNEI, per germline. There are 14 residues in the CDR3. The CDR3 loop is CASRTGQGHYGYTF. The DNA for the CDR3 is TGTGCCAGCAGGACGGGACAGGGTCACTATGGCTACACCTTC.

V is TRBV30 and J is TRBJ1-1, with unresolved D. Deletions cut 1 base from V and 7 bases from J, with 7 bases between. There are 11 residues in the CDR3. The V gene's germline CDR1 is GTSNPN and CDR2 SVGIG (reference sequence). CDR3 sequence reads: CAWSGGGEAFF. CDR3 bases: TGTGCCTGGAGTGGAGGAGGTGAAGCTTTCTTT.

The chain employs TRBV28 and TRBJ2-7, with 10 bases lining up with TRBD2. The J segment lost 4 bases and the V segment lost 5 bases, leaving 11 bases of the junction unmatched. The CDR3 extends over 16 amino acids. Germline CDR1 and CDR2: MDHEN and SYDVKM. The CDR3 is CASSAALAGSLYEQYF. The CDR3 DNA follows: TGTGCCAGCAGTGCAGCACTAGCGGGATCCCTATACGAGCAGTACTTC.

The table lists this clone with a count of one. The gene calls are TRBV5-4 and TRBJ1-1, with 9 bases matching TRBD1. Per the germline V gene, CDR1 is SGHNT and CDR2 is YYREEE (reference sequence). V was clipped by 4 bases and J by 6 bases; unmatched bases: 10. The CDR3 extends over 15 amino acids. The CDR3 loop reads CASSDTGTGNSEAFF. The CDR3 DNA reads as TGTGCCAGCAGCGACACCGGGACAGGGAATTCTGAAGCTTTCTTT.

The chain carries TRBV7-8 and TRBJ2-3, with 8 positions matching TRBD1. The V segment lost 8 bases and the J segment 4 bases; nucleotides outside the gene matches: 17. There are 17 residues in the CDR3. Germline-derived CDR1 and CDR2 are SGHVS and FQNEAQ. The CDR3 is CASVMGRWQGAADTQYF. CDR3 DNA: TGTGCCAGCGTCATGGGGAGGTGGCAGGGGGCCGCAGATACGCAGTATTTT.

The V call is TRBV11-1, the J call TRBJ1-1, with D perhaps matching TRBD1 (5 bases). There are 15 residues in the CDR3. V gave up 5 bases and J gave up 6 bases, with 19 bases separating them. Germline CDR1 and CDR2: SGHAT and FQDESV (reference sequence). This chain's CDR3 is CASSLGHRGGAEAFF. The DNA of the CDR3 is TGTGCCAGCAGCCTTGGACACCGGGGAGGGGCTGAAGCTTTCTTT.

This chain uses TRBV28 with TRBJ1-3; D uncertain. Trimming cost V 3 bases and J 0 bases, with 9 bases left between them. The CDR3 runs to 15 residues. Looked up from germline, CDR1 is MDHEN and CDR2 is SYDVKM. The CDR3 here is CASSFFAASGNTIYF. In DNA form, the CDR3 reads TGTGCCAGCAGTTTTTTCGCGGCCTCTGGAAACACCATATATTTT. The full variable domain, in which reference TRBV28 and TRBJ1-3 provide the parts outside the CDR3, is DVKVTQSSRYLVKRTGEKVFLECVQDMDHENMFWYRQDPGLGLRLIYFSYDVKMKEKGDIPEGYSVSREKKERFSLILESASTNQTSMYLCASSFFAASGNTIYFGEGSWLTVV.

The chain carries TRBV19 and TRBJ1-2; D gene unclear. CDR3 size: 10 residues. The germline gives CDR1 LNHDA, CDR2 SQIVND (reference sequence). Trimming cost V 8 bases and J 7 bases, with 8 bases left between them. CDR3: CASRSTGYTF. CDR3 nucleotide sequence: TGTGCCAGTCGGAGTACTGGCTACACCTTC.

The gene calls are TRBV5-6 and TRBJ1-5, with D perhaps matching TRBD1 (6 bases). CDR1 SGHDT and CDR2 YYEEEE come from the germline V gene. The CDR3 runs 15 residues. V was cut by 0 bases and J by 7 bases, with 14 bases left in between. The CDR3 region is CASSLGAGVGQPQHF. CDR3 DNA sequence: TGTGCCAGCAGCTTGGGGGCAGGGGTCGGACAGCCCCAGCATTTT.

This clone was seen only a few times. The rearrangement uses TRBV7-2 and TRBJ2-3; 12 nucleotides line up with TRBD1. Trimming took 4 bases from V and 5 from J; bases not matched to a gene: 10. The CDR3 spans 17 residues. Germline V CDR1 and CDR2: SGHTA, FQGNSA. Written as DNA, the CDR3 is TGTGCCAGCAGCTCAGGGACAGGGGGCGCGAATGGAGATACGCAGTATTTT. Translating gives CASSSGTGGANGDTQYF.

V is TRBV5-1 and J is TRBJ2-5, with D maybe TRBD1 (5 bases). Looked up from germline, CDR1 is SGHRS and CDR2 is YFSETQ. V was trimmed by 5 bases and J by 2 bases, leaving 10 bases between them. The CDR3 covers 13 residues. DNA for the CDR3: TGCGCCAGCAGTGGGGCGAGACAAGAGACCCAGTACTTC. Amino acids: CASSGARQETQYF. Looking up the rest from reference TRBV5-1 and TRBJ2-5 gives the full variable domain: KAGVTQTPRYLIKTRGQQVTLSCSPISGHRSVSWYQQTPGQGLQFLFEYFSETQRNKGNFPGRFSGRQFSNSRSEMNVSTLELGDSALYLCASSGARQETQYFGPGTRLLVL.

A note on this clone: Additional DNA sequences in this sample encode the identical CDR3. The genes are TRBV28 and TRBJ1-5; D is uncertain. The CDR3 loop spans 12 amino acids. Deletions cut 1 base from V and 6 bases from J, with 4 bases between. Germline CDR1 reads MDHEN; CDR2 reads SYDVKM. The DNA for the CDR3 is TGTGCCAGCAGTTTATCGGGTCAGCCCCAGCATTTT. Protein: CASSLSGQPQHF.

This clone appeared a few times. This sequence joins TRBV19 and TRBJ2-1; 10 bases map to TRBD1. CDR1 and CDR2 from the germline V gene are LNHDA and SQIVND (reference sequence). The CDR3 loop spans 15 amino acids. The J segment lost 8 bases and the V segment lost 1 base, leaving 5 bases of the junction unmatched. CDR3 sequence: CASSIVDRGPDEQFF. The CDR3 region has the DNA TGTGCCAGTAGTATAGTTGACAGGGGGCCCGATGAGCAGTTCTTC.

The genes are TRBV6-4 and TRBJ2-3; 9 nucleotides match TRBD1. The CDR3 totals 15 residues. Per the germline V gene, CDR1 is MRHNA and CDR2 is SNTAGT. The V segment lost 2 bases and the J segment 2 bases; nucleotides outside the gene matches: 2. The CDR3 nucleotides are TGTGCCAGCAGTGACGGGACAGGGAACACAGATACGCAGTATTTT. Protein: CASSDGTGNTDTQYF.

The CDR3 DNA reads TGTGCCAGCACCGCAGGACAGGGGATGAACGAGCAGTACGTC. Translation: CASTAGQGMNEQYV. This sequence joins TRBV7-2 and TRBJ2-7; 9 bases fit TRBD1. V lost 7 bases and J lost 5; bases outside the gene matches: 9. The CDR3 covers 14 residues. Germline loops: CDR1 SGHTA, CDR2 FQGNSA.

This rearrangement joins TRBV19 to TRBJ1-5, with D uncertain. The CDR3 length is 16 residues. Germline V CDR1 and CDR2: LNHDA, SQIVND (reference sequence). V was pared by 0 bases and J by 1 base, with 10 bases between. In DNA, the CDR3 is TGTGCCAGTAGTATAGAGAGGGTAAGGAGCAATCAGCCCCAGCATTTT. Translation gives CASSIERVRSNQPQHF.

V is TRBV7-2 and J is TRBJ2-1; D is unclear. The CDR3 contains 13 residues. Germline CDR1 SGHTA, CDR2 FQGNSA. The V gene lost 4 bases and the J gene lost 4 bases, with 8 bases spanning the gap. The CDR3, as DNA: TGTGCCAGCAGCTCCTCCCTTTACAATGAGCAGTTCTTC. This gives the protein CASSSSLYNEQFF.

This chain connects TRBV7-2 to TRBJ2-3; 10 nucleotides align to TRBD1. Germline trimming cut 4 bases from V and 4 bases from J; bases unmatched to any gene: 14. Germline loops: CDR1 SGHTA, CDR2 FQGNSA. CDR3 length: 18 amino acids. CDR3 sequence reads: CASSSKLKTGGDSDTQYF. In DNA, the CDR3 is TGTGCCAGCAGCTCGAAGCTTAAGACAGGGGGCGATTCAGATACGCAGTATTTT.